This passage covers 27 T cell receptor beta chains from one sample sequenced in a study of T cells in Graves' hyperthyroidism and ophthalmopathy. Regions amplified from RNA transcripts were the TCR beta CDR3 regions. The HTBI set primed first-round TCR CDR3 RT-PCR. MiXCR, applied by TCRdb to the multiplex PCR reads, yields one record per CDR3 protein. The data contain about 560,000 distinct CDR3 sequences, 16% of them singletons. Input material: blood. The receptors derive from a woman between 18 and 29 years old with Graves' hyperthyroidism.

This clonotype was seen many times. V and J are TRBV2 and TRBJ2-1, with 8 bases lining up with TRBD1. V gave up 6 bases and J gave up 3 bases; unmatched junction bases: 10. Per the germline V gene, CDR1 is SNHLY and CDR2 is FYNNEI. CDR3 size: 16 residues. CDR3 sequence (DNA): TGTGCCAGCAGAGTGGGGGCAGGGGGCGGCTACAATGAGCAGTTCTTC. Amino acids: CASRVGAGGGYNEQFF.

The genes are TRBV28 and TRBJ2-7; 12 bases align to TRBD2. V was pared by 9 bases and J by 0 bases, with 12 bases of the junction left unmatched. The CDR3 is 17 residues long. Germline-derived CDR1 and CDR2 are MDHEN and SYDVKM. The CDR3 protein is CASLPPGLAGHSYEQYF. The CDR3 DNA follows: TGTGCCAGTCTTCCCCCGGGACTAGCGGGCCACTCCTACGAGCAGTACTTC. Full variable domain (remainder filled in from reference TRBV28 and TRBJ2-7): DVKVTQSSRYLVKRTGEKVFLECVQDMDHENMFWYRQDPGLGLRLIYFSYDVKMKEKGDIPEGYSVSREKKERFSLILESASTNQTSMYLCASLPPGLAGHSYEQYFGPGTRLTVT.

There are many counts of this clonotype. The gene calls are TRBV7-9 and TRBJ2-7; 9 bases are a match to TRBD1. The CDR3 consists of 15 residues. Germline V gene sequence: CDR1 SEHNR, CDR2 FQNEAQ (reference sequence). J gave up 3 bases and V 3 bases, and 6 bases lay outside the gene matches. The DNA for the CDR3 is TGTGCCAGCAGCTTTGGGACAGGGCTTTTCTACGAGCAGTACTTC. Translation gives CASSFGTGLFYEQYF.

The CDR3, as DNA: TGTGCCAGTAGTATAGCCCCCCCCCAGGCGAACACCGGGGAGCTGTTTTTT. Protein: CASSIAPPQANTGELFF. The V and J genes are TRBV19 and TRBJ2-2; D is uncertain. Trimming left V 1 base short and J 0 bases short, with 12 bases between. The CDR3 totals 17 residues. Germline V gives CDR1 LNHDA, CDR2 SQIVND (reference sequence).

This clonotype was recorded at least ten times. The chain has TRBV28 and TRBJ2-1, with unresolved D. With 4 bases removed from V and 5 bases from J, the gap between germline ends came to 12 bases. CDR3 size: 14 residues. Germline V lookup: CDR1 MDHEN, CDR2 SYDVKM. The CDR3 loop reads CASSSFERHNEQFF. The DNA of the CDR3 is TGTGCCAGCAGTTCTTTCGAGCGCCACAATGAGCAGTTCTTC.

At least ten counts were recorded for this clonotype. The V gene is TRBV7-2, the J gene TRBJ2-3; 12 positions agree with TRBD2. V lost 2 bases to trimming and J lost 4 bases; unmatched junction nucleotides: 13. The germline V gene encodes CDR1 SGHTA and CDR2 FQGNSA. The CDR3 is made up of 19 amino acids. The CDR3 DNA follows: TGTGCCAGCAGCTTAATAATCCTAGCGGGGGGGCGGGGGGCAGATACGCAGTATTTT. Its translation: CASSLIILAGGRGADTQYF.

The V gene is TRBV14, the J gene TRBJ2-2; no reliable D call. This CDR3 comprises 19 residues. The V end lost 3 bases, the J end lost 3 bases, and 23 bases lay between the germline ends. Per the germline V gene, CDR1 is SGHDN and CDR2 is FVKESK. The CDR3 sequence is CASSHNDVRSLTDTGELFF. The CDR3 DNA follows: TGTGCCAGCAGCCATAACGATGTAAGATCCCTAACGGACACCGGGGAGCTGTTTTTT.

The table lists this clonotype with many counts. This chain connects TRBV7-9 to TRBJ2-7; D not resolved. Germline V lookup: CDR1 SEHNR, CDR2 FQNEAQ (reference sequence). V lost 3 bases to trimming and J lost 4 bases, with 7 bases between them. The CDR3 loop spans 12 amino acids. CDR3 sequence reads: CASSLGWYEQYF. CDR3 DNA: TGTGCCAGCAGCTTGGGTTGGTACGAGCAGTACTTC.

This clonotype was counted a few times. This chain links TRBV10-2 with TRBJ1-5; D unclear. Trimming stripped 3 bases from V and 9 bases from J, with 12 bases between. The CDR3 is 13 amino acids. Germline V gives CDR1 WSHSY, CDR2 SAAADI. CDR3 in amino acids: CASSEGSGRPQHF. The DNA of the CDR3 is TGCGCCAGCAGTGAAGGCTCGGGGAGGCCCCAGCATTTT.

This clonotype came up many times. The chain is built from TRBV12-3 or TRBV12-4 and TRBJ1-2; a possible D gene is TRBD1 (6 bases). There are 15 residues in the CDR3. Trimming pared 5 bases from V and 8 bases from J, leaving 21 bases between. CDR3 bases: TGTGCCAGCAGTCAGGGACATGCCCTGAGAGGAGGCTACACCTTC. Protein: CASSQGHALRGGYTF.

CDR3 bases: TGTGCCAGCAGTTACTGGACTCGGGACCCAAGCACAGATACGCAGTATTTT. Encoded protein: CASSYWTRDPSTDTQYF. The chain carries TRBV6-2 or TRBV6-3 and TRBJ2-3, with D perhaps being TRBD1 or TRBD2 (5 bases each). The CDR3 runs to 17 residues. Per germline, CDR1 MNHEY and CDR2 SVGEGT. Deletions cut 1 base from V and 0 bases from J, with 14 bases between.

This clonotype was recorded at least ten times. The chain links TRBV6-2 or TRBV6-3 to TRBJ2-7; TRBD1 matches at 7 bases. This CDR3 has 14 amino acids. Looked up from germline, CDR1 is MNHEY and CDR2 is SVGEGT. V gave up 6 bases and J gave up 3 bases; unmatched junction bases: 8. CDR3 bases: TGTGCCAGCAGAGACACAGGGGCGGGCTACGAGCAGTACTTC. It codes for CASRDTGAGYEQYF.

This clonotype occurred many times. J is TRBJ2-1 and V is TRBV20-1; D might be TRBD1 (6 bases). There are 11 residues in the CDR3. V was cut by 4 bases and J by 15 bases, with 16 bases left in between. Germline lookup yields CDR1 DFQATT and CDR2 SNEGSKA (reference sequence). CDR3 region: CSAKEAGDGFF. In DNA, the CDR3 is TGCAGTGCTAAGGAGGCAGGGGATGGGTTCTTC.

Many counts were recorded for this clonotype. CDR3 residues: CASSTDSNQPQHF. CDR3 bases: TGCGCCAGCAGTACAGATAGCAATCAGCCCCAGCATTTT. The chain is built from TRBV5-1 and TRBJ1-5; D remains unclear. CDR1 and CDR2 (germline): SGHRS, YFSETQ. Trimming cost V 5 bases and J 0 bases, with 6 bases left between them. The CDR3 has 13 residues.

The V call is TRBV12-5, the J call TRBJ1-3; tentative D call: TRBD1 (5 bases). Per germline, CDR1 LGHNT and CDR2 FRNRAP. The CDR3 is 12 amino acids. Trimming cost V 11 bases and J 3 bases, with 11 bases left between them. CDR3: CAWGRVGNTIYF. The CDR3 region has the DNA TGTGCTTGGGGCAGGGTTGGAAACACCATATATTTT.

This clonotype came up a few times. V and J are TRBV18 and TRBJ2-7; 7 bases agree with TRBD2. Germline V gene data show CDR1 as KGHSH and CDR2 as LQKENI. CDR3 length equals 14 residues. The ends lost 3 bases at V and 6 bases at J; junction bases unmatched: 8. In nucleotides, the CDR3 is TGTGCCAGCTCACCGCTGGGGGGGACCGGCGAGCAGTACTTC. Its protein product is CASSPLGGTGEQYF.

This clonotype was detected ten times or more. This chain uses TRBV12-3 or TRBV12-4 with TRBJ2-7; the D call may be TRBD1 or TRBD2 (5 bases each). The V end lost 7 bases, the J end lost 4 bases, and 17 bases lay between the germline ends. CDR3 length: 14 residues. CDR3 coding DNA: TGTGCCAGCATCCTAGAGGGGAGAAGTTACGAGCAGTACTTC. This translates into CASILEGRSYEQYF.

This clonotype showed up many times. The chain joins TRBV28 to TRBJ1-1, with D possibly being TRBD1 (5 bases). The germline gives CDR1 MDHEN, CDR2 SYDVKM. Trimming cost V 2 bases and J 1 base, with 8 bases left between them. The CDR3 contains 14 residues. In nucleotides, the CDR3 is TGTGCCAGCAGTTTAGAGGACACGAACACTGAAGCTTTCTTT. Translation: CASSLEDTNTEAFF.

J is TRBJ2-3 and V is TRBV19; D might be TRBD1 (6 bases). The CDR3 spans 13 residues. Germline values: CDR1 LNHDA, CDR2 SQIVND (reference sequence). Trimming left V 6 bases short and J 2 bases short, with 9 bases between. CDR3 in amino acids: CASRGDTTDTQYF. CDR3 sequence (DNA): TGTGCCAGTAGGGGGGACACCACAGATACGCAGTATTTT.

This clonotype was detected many times. The chain employs TRBV5-1 and TRBJ1-2; tentatively, D is TRBD1 (5 bases). V gave up 4 bases and J gave up 8 bases, with 12 bases separating them. CDR3 length: 12 residues. In germline, CDR1 is SGHRS, CDR2 YFSETQ. The CDR3 sequence is CASSGAGHGYTF. The CDR3 DNA is TGCGCCAGCAGCGGGGCAGGGCACGGCTACACCTTC.

There are a few counts of this clonotype. Since no conserved phenylalanine or tryptophan closes the CDR3, a read error is the likely cause. The chain joins TRBV20-1 to TRBJ1-2, with TRBD1 identical over 8 bases. Germline trimming cut 5 bases from V and 5 bases from J; bases unmatched to any gene: 7. This CDR3 spans 13 amino acids. Per germline, CDR1 DFQATT and CDR2 SNEGSKA (reference sequence). Here the CDR3 DNA reads TGCAGTGCTGGCGGACAGGGTGCATATGGCTACACCCTC. Translated: CSAGGQGAYGYTL.

This chain connects TRBV27 to TRBJ1-6; D perhaps matches TRBD1 (5 bases). This CDR3 has 14 residues. Germline lookup yields CDR1 MNHEY and CDR2 SMNVEV (reference sequence). The V and J ends lost 6 bases and 9 bases respectively, with 15 bases between them. CDR3 sequence: CASRERTTGSPLHF. For the CDR3, the DNA is TGTGCCAGCAGGGAAAGGACTACAGGTTCACCCCTCCACTTT.

The V gene is TRBV7-2, the J gene TRBJ2-3; no reliable D call. The CDR3 runs 16 residues. From germline, CDR1 is SGHTA and CDR2 FQGNSA. V shed 5 bases and J shed 0 bases, with 15 bases lying between them. CDR3 coding DNA: TGTGCCAGCAGCCCCCGGATGGGAACTAGCACAGATACGCAGTATTTT. This codes for CASSPRMGTSTDTQYF. Based on the CDR3 plus reference TRBV7-2 and TRBJ2-3, the full variable domain is GAGVSQSPSNKVTEKGKDVELRCDPISGHTALYWYRQSLGQGLEFLIYFQGNSAPDKSGLPSDRFSAERTGGSVSTLTIQRTQQEDSAVYLCASSPRMGTSTDTQYFGPGTRLTVL.

This clonotype was recorded a few times. J is TRBJ2-3 and V is TRBV5-8, with 9 positions matching TRBD2. There are 16 residues in the CDR3. J lost 0 bases, V lost 4 bases, and 6 bases had no gene match. Germline V gene lookup returns CDR1 SGHTS and CDR2 YDEGEE. The CDR3 is CASSGIAGVSTDTQYF. The CDR3 bases are TGTGCCAGCAGCGGCATAGCGGGGGTTAGCACAGATACGCAGTATTTT.

The rearrangement uses TRBV27 and TRBJ2-1; TRBD2 aligns across 11 bases. This CDR3 is 14 amino acids long. Trimming took 3 bases from V and 9 from J; bases not matched to a gene: 4. Germline V gene lookup returns CDR1 MNHEY and CDR2 SMNVEV (reference sequence). The CDR3 DNA reads as TGTGCCAGCAGTTTTAGCGGGAGGGCCGGTGAGCAGTTCTTC. This codes for CASSFSGRAGEQFF.

This clonotype was seen a few times. This chain connects TRBV12-3 or TRBV12-4 to TRBJ2-3; no firm D call. This CDR3 has 15 residues. The V and J ends lost 3 bases and 6 bases respectively, with 16 bases between them. CDR3 sequence (DNA): TGTGCCAGCAGTTTTTTTCCTAGTACAAAGGATACGCAGTATTTT. Its protein product is CASSFFPSTKDTQYF.

This clonotype was counted many times. The V and J genes are TRBV11-2 and TRBJ2-7; 7 bases agree with TRBD2. The CDR3 sequence is 15 residues long. CDR1 is SGHAT and CDR2 is FQNNGV in the germline V gene. Germline trimming cut 0 bases from V and 0 bases from J; bases unmatched to any gene: 2. The CDR3 region is CASSLDRLASYEQYF. CDR3 sequence (DNA): TGTGCCAGCAGCTTAGATCGACTAGCCTCCTACGAGCAGTACTTC.